The present T cell receptor (beta chain) was sequenced within a study of blood T cells in healthy people across ages. In its sample, this clonotype was seen once. Its antigen is not identified. Compared with germline, one end of the junction differs, possibly owing to a read error. In germline, CDR1 is MNHEY, CDR2 SMNVEV (reference sequence). The CDR3 is made up of 13 amino acids. Primers used in a second PCR of roughly 7 to 12 cycles were a sample-barcoded 5' primer and a J-beta primer mix. TCRdb reanalysed the 5' RACE reads using MiXCR and keeps one entry per CDR3 protein. The sample carries under 2,000,000 distinct CDR3 sequences, 49% recorded once. Study conclusions and caveats: When set beside aged donors, long-lived donors presented more naive CD4+ cells and higher diversity.

Approximately 9.6 milliliters of peripheral blood were drawn from each donor into EDTA-treated tubes. Sequencing input: blood. The chain joins TRBV27 to TRBJ2-1; D gene unclear. This sequence originates from a woman in her thirties or forties in good health. Here the CDR3 DNA reads TGTGCCGGCAGTCCCACAGCTTTCCATGAGCAGTTCTTC. It encodes CAGSPTAFHEQFF.